These T cell receptor beta chains were read from a single sample in a study of cytomegalovirus exposure and HLA in healthy donors. Method: immunoSEQ multiplex PCR; TCRdb's copy keeps in-frame clones and lacks some. The table has some 97,000 clones, roughly four fifths seen once. Source material: PBMCs. These receptors were obtained from a male donor in good health and CMV-seropositive. Both conserved end residues are part of each CDR3. D genes are given only for firm matches. Size is stated for part of the rows, as once, few or many counts, or as a class when the clone is expanded.

DNA: TGTGCCAGCAGGCGTCCGGGTGATCTTGAAGCTTTCTTT
CDR3: CASRRPGDLEAFF
V: TRBV6-5
size: .
D: .
J: TRBJ1-1

DNA: TGTGCCAGCAGCTTAACAGTAAACTATGGCTACACCTTC
CDR3: CASSLTVNYGYTF
V: TRBV7-9
size: .
D: .
J: TRBJ1-2

DNA: TGTGCCAGTAGACTAGCGGCCCTCACAGATACGCAGTATTTT
CDR3: CASRLAALTDTQYF
V: TRBV19
size: .
D: TRBD2
J: TRBJ2-3

DNA: TGTGCCAGCAGCCGGACAGGGCAGTACCAAGAGACCCAGTACTTC
CDR3: CASSRTGQYQETQYF
V: TRBV5-5
size: .
D: TRBD1
J: TRBJ2-5

DNA: TGTGCCAGCAGCGCAAATCTAGGAGCAGATACGCAGTATTTT
CDR3: CASSANLGADTQYF
V: TRBV4-2
size: .
D: .
J: TRBJ2-3

DNA: TGTGCCAGCAAAACAGGGAGGAACACTGAAGCTTTCTTT
CDR3: CASKTGRNTEAFF
V: TRBV7-8
size: .
D: .
J: TRBJ1-1

DNA: TGTGCCAGCAGCTTAAACCCGGGACAGGGGGAAGGGACCCAGTACTTC
CDR3: CASSLNPGQGEGTQYF
V: TRBV11-2
size: .
D: TRBD1
J: TRBJ2-5

DNA: TGCGCCAGCAGCCAATACGGGCCGGGACAGGGGAACACCGGGGAGCTGTTTTTT
CDR3: CASSQYGPGQGNTGELFF
V: TRBV4-1
size: .
D: TRBD1
J: TRBJ2-2

DNA: TGTGCCTGGAGTCCCTGGGGCCCAACAGATACGCAGTATTTT
CDR3: CAWSPWGPTDTQYF
V: TRBV30
size: .
D: .
J: TRBJ2-3

DNA: TGTGCCAGCATCAAGGGTCCGGGGAAAAATCAGCCCCAGCATTTT
CDR3: CASIKGPGKNQPQHF
V: TRBV6-1
size: few
D: .
J: TRBJ1-5

DNA: TGTGCCAGCAGTTTATGGGTTTCGACAGGGGGCACCGGGGAGCTGTTTTTT
CDR3: CASSLWVSTGGTGELFF
V: TRBV28
size: once
D: TRBD1
J: TRBJ2-2

DNA: TGTGCCAGCAGCTTATCGGACATTAACGAGCAGTACTTC
CDR3: CASSLSDINEQYF
V: TRBV7-6
size: .
D: .
J: TRBJ2-7

DNA: TGCAGCGCCCGTGGAGAAGGCTACGAGCAGTACTTC
CDR3: CSARGEGYEQYF
V: TRBV29-1
size: .
D: .
J: TRBJ2-7

DNA: TGTGCCAGCAGCAGGGGGCTTGAAAAACTGTTTTTT
CDR3: CASSRGLEKLFF
V: TRBV28
size: .
D: TRBD1
J: TRBJ1-4

DNA: TGTGCCTGGAGTGGCCTAGCTGGTTACGAGCAGTACTTC
CDR3: CAWSGLAGYEQYF
V: TRBV30
size: .
D: .
J: TRBJ2-7

DNA: TGTGCCAGCAGACAGGGGCATAGCGTCCACGAGCAGTACTTC
CDR3: CASRQGHSVHEQYF
V: TRBV5-8
size: .
D: TRBD1
J: TRBJ2-7

DNA: TGCGCCAGCAGCCCGGGACTAGCGGGGGGAGGAGAGACCCAGTACTTC
CDR3: CASSPGLAGGGETQYF
V: TRBV5-1
size: .
D: TRBD2
J: TRBJ2-5

DNA: TGTGCCAGCAGCTTAGTGGCTAGCACAGATACGCAGTATTTT
CDR3: CASSLVASTDTQYF
V: TRBV7-9
size: .
D: .
J: TRBJ2-3

DNA: TGTGCCAGCAGTTCCTGGACTAGCGGGGGAACAGATACGCAGTATTTT
CDR3: CASSSWTSGGTDTQYF
V: TRBV6-5
size: .
D: TRBD2
J: TRBJ2-3

DNA: TGTGCCAGCAGCTCGTTTGGGGGCGGGGAAAAACTGTTTTTT
CDR3: CASSSFGGGEKLFF
V: TRBV11-2
size: .
D: .
J: TRBJ1-4

DNA: TGTGCCAGCAGCTTAGCGACAGGGGGGACTGAAGCTTTCTTT
CDR3: CASSLATGGTEAFF
V: TRBV7-8
size: .
D: TRBD1
J: TRBJ1-1

DNA: TGTGCCAGCAGTTTAAGAGCGGGGGGCCTGGGCTGGGAGTTCTTC
CDR3: CASSLRAGGLGWEFF
V: TRBV27
size: .
D: TRBD2
J: TRBJ2-1

DNA: TGTGCCAGCAGCTCTAACCCCCTAAATGAAAAACTGTTTTTT
CDR3: CASSSNPLNEKLFF
V: TRBV7-8
size: few
D: .
J: TRBJ1-4

DNA: TGTGCCAGCAGCCCCGGGGAAAACTCCTACGAGCAGTACTTC
CDR3: CASSPGENSYEQYF
V: TRBV14
size: few
D: .
J: TRBJ2-7

DNA: TGTGCCACCAGCAGAGATGGAGCGGGGCGCATCTCCTACGAGCAGTACTTC
CDR3: CATSRDGAGRISYEQYF
V: TRBV15
size: .
D: TRBD2
J: TRBJ2-7

DNA: TGTGCCATCAGTGAGTCGGCGACAGGGGCTAATGATGGCTACACCTTC
CDR3: CAISESATGANDGYTF
V: TRBV10-3
size: .
D: TRBD1
J: TRBJ1-2

DNA: TGTGCCAGCAGGGGAGGGGGGAATGAGCAGTTCTTC
CDR3: CASRGGGNEQFF
V: TRBV9
size: .
D: .
J: TRBJ2-1

DNA: TGCAGTGTCAGGGGAATCTACGAGCAGTACTTC
CDR3: CSVRGIYEQYF
V: TRBV20-1
size: .
D: .
J: TRBJ2-7

DNA: TGCGCCAGCAGCCAACCTTGGGAAGCAGGGAGGAGTACGGAGACCCAGTACTTC
CDR3: CASSQPWEAGRSTETQYF
V: TRBV4-1
size: .
D: .
J: TRBJ2-5

DNA: TGTGCCAGCAGTTATGGACAGGGGGCGTATAAGCAGTTCTTC
CDR3: CASSYGQGAYKQFF
V: TRBV7-3
size: .
D: TRBD1
J: TRBJ2-1

DNA: TGTGCCAGCAGCGCCCTCACAGGGTCCGGGGAGCTGTTTTTT
CDR3: CASSALTGSGELFF
V: TRBV9
size: .
D: .
J: TRBJ2-2

DNA: TGTGCCAGCAGCCAAGAGCGGGGGGGCTACAATGAGCAGTTCTTC
CDR3: CASSQERGGYNEQFF
V: TRBV4-2
size: .
D: TRBD2
J: TRBJ2-1

DNA: TGTGCCAGCAGCGGGGGCTACTCTGGAAACACCATATATTTT
CDR3: CASSGGYSGNTIYF
V: TRBV14
size: .
D: .
J: TRBJ1-3

DNA: TGTGCCAGCAGGGACACCACGATGAACACTGAAGCTTTCTTT
CDR3: CASRDTTMNTEAFF
V: TRBV7-9
size: once
D: .
J: TRBJ1-1

DNA: TGTGCCACCAGCAGAGATAAGGGGTATGGGGAAAAACTGTTTTTT
CDR3: CATSRDKGYGEKLFF
V: TRBV15
size: .
D: .
J: TRBJ1-4

DNA: TGTGCCTGGAGTGGGCGGACTGAAGCTTTCTTT
CDR3: CAWSGRTEAFF
V: TRBV30
size: few
D: .
J: TRBJ1-1

DNA: TGCGCCAGCAGCCAAGTGGCAGGATCTGGGGCCAACGTCCTGACTTTC
CDR3: CASSQVAGSGANVLTF
V: TRBV5-4
size: few
D: .
J: TRBJ2-6

DNA: TGTGCCAGCAGCTTGGCGTGGTCCGGGGAGACCCAGTACTTC
CDR3: CASSLAWSGETQYF
V: TRBV5-8
size: .
D: .
J: TRBJ2-5

DNA: TGCGCCAGCAGCCACACCCCGATAGCGGGGGGGTTGAGAAATACGCAGTATTTT
CDR3: CASSHTPIAGGLRNTQYF
V: TRBV4-1
size: .
D: TRBD2
J: TRBJ2-3

DNA: TGTGCCAGCAGCTTGGTACCGGGGAACTCCTACGAGCAGTACTTC
CDR3: CASSLVPGNSYEQYF
V: TRBV5-6
size: .
D: .
J: TRBJ2-7

DNA: TGCGCCAGCAGCTTGGACGGGGGGAGCACAGATACGCAGTATTTT
CDR3: CASSLDGGSTDTQYF
V: TRBV5-1
size: once
D: TRBD2
J: TRBJ2-3

DNA: TGTGCCTGGAGTGGTATGACGCAGGTAGAGACCCAGTACTTC
CDR3: CAWSGMTQVETQYF
V: TRBV30
size: .
D: .
J: TRBJ2-5

DNA: TGTGCCAGCTCACTAGACCGGGACAGGGGAATGACCTACGAGCAGTACTTC
CDR3: CASSLDRDRGMTYEQYF
V: TRBV18
size: .
D: TRBD1
J: TRBJ2-7

DNA: TGTGCCTGGAGTGTCGGCAGGGTCTACGAGCAGTACTTC
CDR3: CAWSVGRVYEQYF
V: TRBV30
size: .
D: .
J: TRBJ2-7

DNA: TGTGCCATCAGTGAGTCGGGGACTCTCGCAGATACGCAGTATTTT
CDR3: CAISESGTLADTQYF
V: TRBV10-3
size: .
D: .
J: TRBJ2-3

DNA: TGTGCCAGCAGTTCCTCAGGACAGGTTACCTACAATGAGCAGTTCTTC
CDR3: CASSSSGQVTYNEQFF
V: TRBV6-5
size: .
D: TRBD1
J: TRBJ2-1

DNA: TGTGCCAGCAGCGGGGGGTTATACAATGAGCAGTTCTTC
CDR3: CASSGGLYNEQFF
V: TRBV5-4
size: .
D: .
J: TRBJ2-1

DNA: TGTGCCAGCCAGGGGTCTACTGGGGCCAACGTCCTGACTTTC
CDR3: CASQGSTGANVLTF
V: TRBV6-5
size: .
D: .
J: TRBJ2-6